The rows below give T cell receptor beta chains drawn from one sample of a study of T cell responses to AZD1222 COVID-19 vaccine. The protocol was immunoSEQ multiplex PCR, while the TCRdb copy is restricted to in-frame clones and leaves out a portion. The table includes about 96,000 clones, approximately 88% detected once. The specimen was peripheral blood, collected on day 0 of AZD1222 vaccination. These TCRs come from an adult in good health. Each CDR3 is given with its conserved first and last residue. Each record gives: D gene, V gene, clone size, J gene, CDR3 protein, CDR3 DNA. A D gene is named only where the DNA matches it firmly. Some rows mark clone size as missing; the rest say once, few, many or name a class of expanded clone.

D: -; V: TRBV4-1; size: -; J: TRBJ2-1; CDR3: CASSLEAGGPYNEQFF; DNA: TGCGCCAGCAGCCTCGAAGCGGGTGGGCCCTACAATGAGCAGTTCTTC
D: -; V: TRBV4-1; size: -; J: TRBJ1-6; CDR3: CASGVDYNSPLHF; DNA: TGCGCCAGCGGGGTGGACTATAATTCACCCCTCCACTTT
D: -; V: TRBV30; size: -; J: TRBJ1-4; CDR3: CAWSVPWTPEEEKLFF; DNA: TGTGCCTGGAGTGTACCCTGGACGCCGGAGGAGGAAAAACTGTTTTTT
D: TRBD1; V: TRBV19; size: -; J: TRBJ1-1; CDR3: CASSPRTGKNTEAFF; DNA: TGTGCCAGTAGTCCACGGACAGGGAAAAACACTGAAGCTTTCTTT
D: -; V: TRBV2; size: -; J: TRBJ2-2; CDR3: CASSVMVSNTGELFF; DNA: TGTGCCAGCAGCGTCATGGTTTCTAACACCGGGGAGCTGTTTTTT
D: TRBD1; V: TRBV3-1/TRBV3-2; size: -; J: TRBJ2-3; CDR3: CASSQVLRDSPFTDTQYF; DNA: TGTGCCAGCAGCCAAGTGCTTAGGGACAGCCCATTCACAGATACGCAGTATTTT
D: TRBD2; V: TRBV7-9; size: once; J: TRBJ2-7; CDR3: CASSPPEGRENYEQYF; DNA: TGTGCCAGCAGCCCCCCGGAGGGGCGGGAGAACTACGAGCAGTACTTC
D: TRBD1; V: TRBV7-3; size: few; J: TRBJ1-2; CDR3: CASSGERGRLPVDGYTF; DNA: TGTGCCAGCAGCGGGGAGAGGGGGCGTCTCCCGGTCGATGGCTACACCTTC
D: TRBD2; V: TRBV20-1; size: -; J: TRBJ2-1; CDR3: CSASGLATYNEQFF; DNA: TGCAGTGCCAGTGGACTAGCGACCTACAATGAGCAGTTCTTC
D: -; V: TRBV5-8; size: -; J: TRBJ2-1; CDR3: CASSLVDFSYNEQFF; DNA: TGTGCCAGCAGCTTGGTTGACTTCTCCTACAATGAGCAGTTCTTC
D: TRBD2; V: TRBV28; size: -; J: TRBJ2-7; CDR3: CASSSQREAFREQYF; DNA: TGTGCCAGCAGTTCCCAGCGGGAGGCGTTTCGCGAGCAGTACTTC
D: -; V: TRBV7-2; size: -; J: TRBJ2-7; CDR3: CASSRMQGGHEQYF; DNA: TGTGCCAGCAGCAGAATGCAGGGGGGGCACGAGCAGTACTTC
D: TRBD1; V: TRBV18; size: -; J: TRBJ1-4; CDR3: CASRPGTGPAGEKLFF; DNA: TGTGCCAGCCGTCCCGGGACAGGGCCCGCGGGGGAAAAACTGTTTTTT
D: -; V: TRBV13; size: -; J: TRBJ2-5; CDR3: CASSPGPETQYF; DNA: TGTGCCAGCAGCCCCGGTCCGGAGACCCAGTACTTC
D: -; V: TRBV9; size: -; J: TRBJ1-5; CDR3: CASSVAGNNQPQHF; DNA: TGTGCCAGCAGCGTCGCGGGGAACAATCAGCCCCAGCATTTT
D: TRBD1; V: TRBV5-1; size: -; J: TRBJ1-4; CDR3: CASSLIPGGEEKLFF; DNA: TGCGCCAGCAGCTTGATCCCAGGGGGGGAAGAAAAACTGTTTTTT
D: -; V: TRBV30; size: -; J: TRBJ2-3; CDR3: CAWSVWTAEDTQYF; DNA: TGTGCCTGGAGTGTATGGACAGCCGAGGATACGCAGTATTTT
D: -; V: TRBV5-4; size: -; J: TRBJ2-7; CDR3: CASSTEPAVYEQYF; DNA: TGTGCCAGCAGCACAGAGCCCGCAGTCTACGAGCAGTACTTC
D: -; V: TRBV30; size: -; J: TRBJ2-1; CDR3: CAWTRQSYNEQFF; DNA: TGTGCCTGGACTCGGCAATCCTACAATGAGCAGTTCTTC
D: -; V: TRBV4-1; size: -; J: TRBJ1-5; CDR3: CASSQESGLNQPQHF; DNA: TGCGCCAGCAGCCAAGAGTCAGGTCTCAATCAGCCCCAGCATTTT
D: TRBD2; V: TRBV4-1; size: once; J: TRBJ2-1; CDR3: CASSQPTSGRLNEQFF; DNA: TGCGCCAGCAGCCAACCGACTAGCGGGAGGCTAAATGAGCAGTTCTTC
D: -; V: TRBV5-1; size: -; J: TRBJ2-7; CDR3: CASRFGQNSYEQYF; DNA: TGCGCCAGCAGATTCGGACAGAACTCCTACGAGCAGTACTTC
D: -; V: TRBV7-9; size: -; J: TRBJ2-2; CDR3: CASSLGGDTGELFF; DNA: TGTGCCAGCAGCTTAGGGGGGGACACCGGGGAGCTGTTTTTT
D: -; V: TRBV27; size: -; J: TRBJ1-5; CDR3: CASSFTRGDQPQHF; DNA: TGTGCCAGCAGTTTCACTCGAGGGGATCAGCCCCAGCATTTT
D: -; V: TRBV5-1; size: -; J: TRBJ2-5; CDR3: CASSGQETQYF; DNA: TGCGCCAGCAGTGGCCAAGAGACCCAGTACTTC
D: -; V: TRBV2; size: -; J: TRBJ2-7; CDR3: CASSAQGYEQYF; DNA: TGTGCCAGCAGTGCTCAGGGTTACGAGCAGTACTTC
D: TRBD1; V: TRBV5-5; size: -; J: TRBJ1-2; CDR3: CASSPTPGGQGHSYGYTF; DNA: TGTGCCAGCAGCCCTACTCCCGGGGGACAGGGTCATAGCTATGGCTACACCTTC
D: TRBD1; V: TRBV6-5; size: -; J: TRBJ1-1; CDR3: CASSLRTGGKAFF; DNA: TGTGCCAGCAGCCTAAGGACAGGGGGAAAAGCTTTCTTT
D: TRBD2; V: TRBV7-9; size: once; J: TRBJ2-7; CDR3: CASSLTSGSYEQYF; DNA: TGTGCCAGCAGCTTGACTAGCGGCTCCTACGAGCAGTACTTC
D: TRBD1; V: TRBV27; size: few; J: TRBJ1-2; CDR3: CASRSLGQGNYGYTF; DNA: TGTGCCAGCAGATCTCTGGGACAGGGGAACTATGGCTACACCTTC
D: TRBD1; V: TRBV7-2; size: once; J: TRBJ1-5; CDR3: CASSLDRGIVSNQPQHF; DNA: TGTGCCAGCAGCCTGGACAGGGGGATTGTTAGCAATCAGCCCCAGCATTTT
D: -; V: TRBV24-1; size: -; J: TRBJ2-2; CDR3: CATSDPRTDTGELFF; DNA: TGTGCCACCAGTGATCCGCGGACAGACACCGGGGAGCTGTTTTTT
D: TRBD2; V: TRBV6-2/TRBV6-3; size: -; J: TRBJ2-7; CDR3: CASSYTSLASPPYEQYF; DNA: TGTGCCAGCAGTTACACTTCACTAGCGTCCCCTCCCTACGAGCAGTACTTC
D: TRBD2; V: TRBV9; size: -; J: TRBJ2-1; CDR3: CASSGSGMTYNEQFF; DNA: TGTGCCAGCAGCGGTAGCGGGATGACCTACAATGAGCAGTTCTTC
D: TRBD2; V: TRBV3-1/TRBV3-2; size: -; J: TRBJ2-2; CDR3: CASSPGLANGELFF; DNA: TGTGCCAGCAGCCCGGGACTAGCGAACGGGGAGCTGTTTTTT
D: -; V: TRBV5-1; size: -; J: TRBJ2-2; CDR3: CASRMRADGELFF; DNA: TGCGCCAGTCGTATGAGAGCAGACGGGGAGCTGTTTTTT
D: -; V: TRBV14; size: -; J: TRBJ1-2; CDR3: CASSQEGLRGYTF; DNA: TGTGCCAGCAGCCAAGAGGGGTTACGTGGCTACACCTTC
D: TRBD1; V: TRBV28; size: -; J: TRBJ1-1; CDR3: CASSSTFYRGNTEAFF; DNA: TGTGCCAGCAGTTCTACTTTTTACAGGGGGAACACTGAAGCTTTCTTT
D: TRBD2; V: TRBV13; size: -; J: TRBJ2-3; CDR3: CASSLEAGGGPDTQYF; DNA: TGTGCCAGCAGCTTAGAGGCGGGGGGAGGCCCAGATACGCAGTATTTT
D: TRBD1; V: TRBV6-5; size: few; J: TRBJ1-2; CDR3: CASSLRQGDGYTF; DNA: TGTGCCAGCAGTCTCCGACAGGGAGACGGCTACACCTTC
D: TRBD1; V: TRBV5-4; size: -; J: TRBJ2-1; CDR3: CASSSTGGGNEQFF; DNA: TGTGCCAGCAGCTCAACAGGGGGAGGCAATGAGCAGTTCTTC
D: TRBD1; V: TRBV12-5; size: -; J: TRBJ2-5; CDR3: CASGLSAGQGGETQYF; DNA: TGTGCTAGTGGTTTGAGTGCCGGACAGGGTGGAGAGACCCAGTACTTC
D: -; V: TRBV11-2; size: few; J: TRBJ2-7; CDR3: CASSLGDRPYEQYF; DNA: TGTGCCAGCAGCTTAGGCGACAGGCCCTACGAGCAGTACTTC
D: -; V: TRBV27; size: -; J: TRBJ1-4; CDR3: CASSFGGTANEKLFF; DNA: TGTGCCAGCAGTTTTGGCGGAACGGCTAATGAAAAACTGTTTTTT
D: TRBD1; V: TRBV7-3; size: -; J: TRBJ1-1; CDR3: CASSRTGAVNTEAFF; DNA: TGTGCCAGCAGTCGGACAGGGGCTGTGAACACTGAAGCTTTCTTT
D: TRBD1; V: TRBV10-3; size: -; J: TRBJ1-4; CDR3: CAISEPGQGVNEKLFF; DNA: TGTGCCATCAGTGAGCCGGGACAGGGGGTAAATGAAAAACTGTTTTTT
D: TRBD1; V: TRBV19; size: -; J: TRBJ1-2; CDR3: CASSIGRTGDFGYTF; DNA: TGTGCCAGTAGTATAGGACGGACAGGGGATTTTGGCTACACCTTC
D: -; V: TRBV27; size: -; J: TRBJ1-4; CDR3: CASSFLRAGGEKLFF; DNA: TGTGCCAGCAGTTTCCTCCGCGCGGGAGGGGAAAAACTGTTTTTT
D: -; V: TRBV27; size: -; J: TRBJ2-3; CDR3: CASSLAGENPADTQYF; DNA: TGTGCCAGCAGTTTGGCCGGAGAGAACCCCGCGGATACGCAGTATTTT
D: TRBD1; V: TRBV2; size: -; J: TRBJ1-5; CDR3: CASSAWTGNQPQHF; DNA: TGTGCCAGCAGTGCCTGGACAGGGAATCAGCCCCAGCATTTT
D: TRBD2; V: TRBV30; size: -; J: TRBJ2-1; CDR3: CAWSPGLAGIRQFF; DNA: TGTGCCTGGAGTCCGGGACTAGCGGGAATAAGGCAGTTCTTC
D: -; V: TRBV30; size: -; J: TRBJ1-2; CDR3: CAWSVQSGALGGYTF; DNA: TGTGCCTGGAGTGTACAGTCAGGTGCCCTCGGTGGCTACACCTTC
D: -; V: TRBV5-1; size: -; J: TRBJ2-3; CDR3: CASSEMGARSTDTQYF; DNA: TGCGCCAGCAGCGAAATGGGGGCCCGAAGCACAGATACGCAGTATTTT
D: TRBD1; V: TRBV4-3; size: -; J: TRBJ1-2; CDR3: CASSPGTANYGYTF; DNA: TGCGCCAGCAGCCCCGGGACAGCTAACTATGGCTACACCTTC
D: -; V: TRBV9; size: -; J: TRBJ2-5; CDR3: CASSVSPIQRETQYF; DNA: TGTGCCAGCAGCGTTTCACCCATACAAAGAGAGACCCAGTACTTC
D: -; V: TRBV2; size: -; J: TRBJ2-5; CDR3: CASSDEGPETQYF; DNA: TGTGCCAGCAGTGACGAAGGGCCAGAGACCCAGTACTTC
D: TRBD2; V: TRBV5-6; size: -; J: TRBJ2-1; CDR3: CASSWDYTSYNEQFF; DNA: TGTGCCAGCAGCTGGGACTACACATCCTACAATGAGCAGTTCTTC
D: -; V: TRBV28; size: -; J: TRBJ2-7; CDR3: CASSLLASYEQYF; DNA: TGTGCCAGCAGTTTGCTAGCAAGCTACGAGCAGTACTTC
D: -; V: TRBV28; size: -; J: TRBJ2-7; CDR3: CASKKGGVSYEQYF; DNA: TGTGCCAGCAAAAAAGGAGGGGTCTCCTACGAGCAGTACTTC
D: TRBD1; V: TRBV4-1; size: -; J: TRBJ2-5; CDR3: CASSQEPGGEETQYF; DNA: TGCGCCAGCAGCCAAGAACCAGGGGGTGAAGAGACCCAGTACTTC